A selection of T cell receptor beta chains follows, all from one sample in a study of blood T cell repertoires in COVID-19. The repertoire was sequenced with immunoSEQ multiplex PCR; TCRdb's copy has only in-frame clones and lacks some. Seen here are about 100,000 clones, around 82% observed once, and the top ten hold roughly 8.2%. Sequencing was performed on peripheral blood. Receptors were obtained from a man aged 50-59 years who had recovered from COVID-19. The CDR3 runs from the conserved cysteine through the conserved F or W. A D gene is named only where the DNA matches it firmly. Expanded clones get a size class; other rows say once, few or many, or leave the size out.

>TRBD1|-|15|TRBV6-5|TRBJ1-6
TGTGCCAGCAGTTATGGGACAGCCTATAATTCACCCCTCCACTTT
CASSYGTAYNSPLHF
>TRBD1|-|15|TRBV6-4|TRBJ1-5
TGTGCCAGCAGTGACTCGTCAGGGGGGAATCAGCCCCAGCATTTT
CASSDSSGGNQPQHF
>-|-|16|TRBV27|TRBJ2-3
TGTGCCAGCAGCCGAACCACCCCCGGGGGAACAGATACGCAGTATTTT
CASSRTTPGGTDTQYF
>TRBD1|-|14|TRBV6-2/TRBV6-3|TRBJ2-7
TGTGCCAGCAGCCGACCGGGACAGACCTACGAGCAGTACTTC
CASSRPGQTYEQYF
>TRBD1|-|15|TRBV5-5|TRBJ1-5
TGTGCCAGCAGTCCCGACAGGGGCGGCAATCAGCCCCAGCATTTT
CASSPDRGGNQPQHF
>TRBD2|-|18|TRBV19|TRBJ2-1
TGTGCCAGTAGTCTAAGGACTAGCGGGGCCCTCTCCTACAATGAGCAGTTCTTC
CASSLRTSGALSYNEQFF
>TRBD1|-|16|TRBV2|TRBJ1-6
TGTGCCAGCTCTGCGGGACAGGGCGCCTATAATTCACCCCTCCACTTT
CASSAGQGAYNSPLHF
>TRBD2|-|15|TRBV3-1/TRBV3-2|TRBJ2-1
TGTGCCAGCAGCCCTAGCGGGGGGTTTTACAATGAGCAGTTCTTC
CASSPSGGFYNEQFF
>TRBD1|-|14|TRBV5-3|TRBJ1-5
TGTGCCAGAAGCCCGGGGACAGACAATCAGCCCCAGCATTTT
CARSPGTDNQPQHF
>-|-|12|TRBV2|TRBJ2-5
TGTGCCAGCCGGGACATTCTGGTAGTCCAGTACTTC
CASRDILVVQYF
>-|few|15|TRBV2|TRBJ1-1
TGTGCCACCACAGTGAGTCCGGGGATAAACACTGAAGCTTTCTTT
CATTVSPGINTEAFF
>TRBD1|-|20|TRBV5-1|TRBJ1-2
TGCGCCAGCACTCCCGGGACAGGGGGAAGTGGGGGTTCCCCCGCTCGCGGCTACACCTTC
CASTPGTGGSGGSPARGYTF
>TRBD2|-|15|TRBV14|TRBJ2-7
TGTGCCAGCAGCCTTATCGGGACTAGCGGTACCGGGCAGTACTTC
CASSLIGTSGTGQYF
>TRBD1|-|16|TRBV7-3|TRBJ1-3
TGTGCCAGCAGCTTAACGGGGACAGGGACGGGAAACACCATATATTTT
CASSLTGTGTGNTIYF
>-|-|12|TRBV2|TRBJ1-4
TGTGCCAGCACAGGGGAAAATGAAAAACTGTTTTTT
CASTGENEKLFF